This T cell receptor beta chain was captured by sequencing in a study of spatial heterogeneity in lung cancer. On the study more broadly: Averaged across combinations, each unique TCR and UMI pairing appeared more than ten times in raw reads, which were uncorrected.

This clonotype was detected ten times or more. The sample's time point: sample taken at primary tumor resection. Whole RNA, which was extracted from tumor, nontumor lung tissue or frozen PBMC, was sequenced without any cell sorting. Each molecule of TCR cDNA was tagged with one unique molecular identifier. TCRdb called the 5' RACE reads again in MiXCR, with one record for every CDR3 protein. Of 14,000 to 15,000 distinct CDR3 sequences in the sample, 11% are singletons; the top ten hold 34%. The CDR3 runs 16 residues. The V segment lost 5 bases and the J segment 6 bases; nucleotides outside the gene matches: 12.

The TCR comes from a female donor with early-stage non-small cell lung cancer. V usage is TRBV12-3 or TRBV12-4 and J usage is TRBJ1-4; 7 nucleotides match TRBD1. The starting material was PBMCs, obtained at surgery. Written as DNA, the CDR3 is TGTGCCAGCAGTCAGGCGGCGACAAGGGGGCATGAAAAACTGTTTTTT. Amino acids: CASSQAATRGHEKLFF.